This TCR beta chain is from a study of identical twins. One entry per CDR3 protein results from TCRdb running MiXCR on the 5' RACE reads. The table lists 450,000 to 500,000 distinct CDR3 sequences, 13% to 15% of them singletons, with about 1% in the top ten. This clonotype was recorded a few times. No antigen is known for it. The CDR3 is made up of 16 amino acids. After removal of 5 bases from V and 7 bases from J, the junction contained 9 bases not matched to a gene. The germline gives CDR1 SGHVS, CDR2 FNYEAQ. Study-wide findings and caveats: Some out-of-frame alpha sequences were shared by twins, and these showed excess low generation probability.

The same specimen was also included in a second study, on yellow fever vaccine responses in identical twins.

The chain carries TRBV7-6 and TRBJ2-1; 12 bases match TRBD2. Sequenced: CD4+ T cells sorted from blood. The TCR sequence derives from a woman in her late teens or twenties in good health. The CDR3 bases are TGTGCCAGCAGCGCGCCTAGCGGGGGGGCTGTAAATGAGCAGTTCTTC. The encoded protein is CASSAPSGGAVNEQFF.